Sequencing of this T cell receptor beta chain was carried out in a study of identical twins. This clonotype was detected a few times. Its antigen is undetermined. One entry per CDR3 protein, called by TCRdb with MiXCR from the 5' RACE reads. The sample consists of 450,000 or so distinct CDR3 sequences, approximately 24% of them appearing once. Study-level points and caveats: The study found excess low generation probability among twin-shared out-of-frame alpha sequences. Twins showed weaker excess sharing in their beta out-of-frame sequences.

J lost 10 bases, V lost 1 base, and 11 bases had no gene match. Germline V CDR1 and CDR2: SEHNR, FQNEAQ (reference sequence). The CDR3 extends over 16 amino acids. These data are also associated with another study on T cells expressing NK-cell markers. That source reports: TCR beta repertoires came from sorted CD3+CD56+NKG2C+, CD3+CD56+NKG2C- and CD3+CD56-NKG2C+ T cells. NKG2C+ dominant clonotypes from 5 to 7 donors made up roughly 1.0-8% of CD8+ T cells.

The sequence was collected from a woman younger than 35 in good health. The sequenced sample was CD4+ T cells sorted from blood. The chain joins TRBV7-9 to TRBJ2-1; 9 bases match TRBD2. The CDR3 loop is CASSLGGGRALREQFF. CDR3 nucleotide sequence: TGTGCCAGCAGCTTAGGGGGCGGGAGGGCCTTACGGGAGCAGTTCTTC.